These 2 T cell receptor beta chains were sequenced from one sample in a study of memory CD4+ T cells and cytomegalovirus serostatus. The sort gate was single viable CD3+CD4+CD8-CD45RO+ cells for memory CD4+ T cells. Here immunoSEQ multiplex PCR was the method, and the copy in TCRdb shows in-frame clones only, minus some. The sample includes 40,000 to 50,000 clones, roughly four fifths of them seen just once. The specimen was memory CD4+ T cells from blood. Receptors were obtained from an adult in good health and CMV-seropositive.

This clone was picked up many times. This rearrangement joins TRBV11-1 to TRBJ2-5, with 9 positions matching TRBD1. J gave up 4 bases and V 4 bases, and 7 bases lay outside the gene matches. This CDR3 is 15 amino acids long. CDR1 is SGHAT, CDR2 FQDESV, per germline (reference sequence). The chain's CDR3 is CASSSYRGRGETQYF. As DNA, the CDR3 is TGTGCCAGCAGCTCGTACAGGGGGCGAGGAGAGACCCAGTACTTC. The variable domain in full, completed from reference TRBV11-1 and TRBJ2-5, reads EAEVAQSPRYKITEKSQAVAFWCDPISGHATLYWYRQILGQGPELLVQFQDESVVDDSQLPKDRFSAERLKGVDSTLKIQPAELGDSAMYLCASSSYRGRGETQYFGPGTRLLVL.

The V call is TRBV7-2, the J call TRBJ1-4; no reliable D call. V was clipped by 4 bases and J by 3 bases, with 12 bases between them. Germline V lookup: CDR1 SGHTA, CDR2 FQGNSA. This CDR3 has 15 residues. In DNA form, the CDR3 reads TGTGCCAGCAGCTCGGGCGGGGAGTCTAATGAAAAACTGTTTTTT. It is translated as CASSSGGESNEKLFF.